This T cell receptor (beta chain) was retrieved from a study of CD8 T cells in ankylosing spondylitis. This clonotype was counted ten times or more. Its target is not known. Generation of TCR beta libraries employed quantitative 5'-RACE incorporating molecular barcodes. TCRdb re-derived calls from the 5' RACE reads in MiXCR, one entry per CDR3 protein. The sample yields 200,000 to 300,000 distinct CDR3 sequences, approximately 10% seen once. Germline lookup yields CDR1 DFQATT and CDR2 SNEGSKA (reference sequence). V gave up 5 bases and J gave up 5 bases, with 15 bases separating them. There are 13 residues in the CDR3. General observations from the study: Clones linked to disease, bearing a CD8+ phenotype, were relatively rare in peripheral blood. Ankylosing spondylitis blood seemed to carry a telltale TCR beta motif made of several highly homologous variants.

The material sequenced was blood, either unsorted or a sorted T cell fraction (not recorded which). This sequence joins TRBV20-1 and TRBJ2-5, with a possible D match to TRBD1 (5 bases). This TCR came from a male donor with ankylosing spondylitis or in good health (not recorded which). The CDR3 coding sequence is TGCAGTGCTGGCTCCAGGGCCGCGGAGACCCAGTACTTC. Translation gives CSAGSRAAETQYF.